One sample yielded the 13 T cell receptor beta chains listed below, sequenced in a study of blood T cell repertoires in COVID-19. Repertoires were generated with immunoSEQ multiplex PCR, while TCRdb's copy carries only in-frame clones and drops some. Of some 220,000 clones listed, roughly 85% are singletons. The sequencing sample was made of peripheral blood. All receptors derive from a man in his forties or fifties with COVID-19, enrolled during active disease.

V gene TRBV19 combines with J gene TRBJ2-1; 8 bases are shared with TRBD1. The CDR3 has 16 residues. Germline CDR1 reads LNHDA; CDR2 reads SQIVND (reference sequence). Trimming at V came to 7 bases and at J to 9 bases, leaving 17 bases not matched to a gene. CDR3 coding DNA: TGTGCCAGTACTCGCGGCAGCGGCAGGGGGCGAGTTGAGCAGTTCTTC. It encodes CASTRGSGRGRVEQFF.

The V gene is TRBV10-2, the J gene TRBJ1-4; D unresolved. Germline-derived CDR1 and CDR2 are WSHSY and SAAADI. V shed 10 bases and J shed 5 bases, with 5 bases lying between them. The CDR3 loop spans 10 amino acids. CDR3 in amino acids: CATGNEKLFF. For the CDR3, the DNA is TGCGCCACCGGGAATGAAAAACTGTTTTTT.

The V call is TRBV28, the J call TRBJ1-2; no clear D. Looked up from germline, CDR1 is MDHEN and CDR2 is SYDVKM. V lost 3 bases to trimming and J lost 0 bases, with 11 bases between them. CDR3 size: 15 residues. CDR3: CASSFGRITNYGYTF. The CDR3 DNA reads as TGTGCCAGCAGTTTCGGGAGGATTACTAACTATGGCTACACCTTC.

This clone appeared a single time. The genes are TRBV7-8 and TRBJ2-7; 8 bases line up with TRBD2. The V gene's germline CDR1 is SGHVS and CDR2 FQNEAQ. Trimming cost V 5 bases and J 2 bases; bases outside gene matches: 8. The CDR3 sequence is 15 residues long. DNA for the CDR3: TGTGCCAGCAGCCCAGTCGGGGGGGCTGCCTACGAGCAGTACTTC. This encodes CASSPVGGAAYEQYF.

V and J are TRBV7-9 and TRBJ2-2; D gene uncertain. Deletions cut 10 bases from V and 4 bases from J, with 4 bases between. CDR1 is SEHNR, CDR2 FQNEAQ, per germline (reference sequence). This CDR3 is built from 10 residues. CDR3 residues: CATGTGELFF. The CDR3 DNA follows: TGTGCCACGGGCACCGGGGAGCTGTTTTTT.

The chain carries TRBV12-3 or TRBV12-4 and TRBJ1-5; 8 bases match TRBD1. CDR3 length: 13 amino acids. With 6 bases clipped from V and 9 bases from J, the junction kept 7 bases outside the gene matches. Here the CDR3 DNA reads TGTGCCAGCAGCCGAGGACAGGGAGGGCCCCAGCATTTT. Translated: CASSRGQGGPQHF.

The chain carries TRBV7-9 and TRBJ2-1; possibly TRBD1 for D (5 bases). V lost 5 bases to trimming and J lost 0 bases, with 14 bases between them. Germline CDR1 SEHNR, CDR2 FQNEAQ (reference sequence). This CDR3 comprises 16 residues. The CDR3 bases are TGTGCCAGCAGCCGCACCGACAGAGACTCCTACAATGAGCAGTTCTTC. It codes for CASSRTDRDSYNEQFF.

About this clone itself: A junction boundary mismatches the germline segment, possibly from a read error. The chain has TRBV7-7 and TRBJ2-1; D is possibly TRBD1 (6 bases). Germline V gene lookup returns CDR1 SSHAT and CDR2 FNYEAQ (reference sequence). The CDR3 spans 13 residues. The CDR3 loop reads CASSFNRVDEQFF. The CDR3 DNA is TGTGCTAGCAGCTTCAACAGGGTGGATGAGCAGTTCTTC.

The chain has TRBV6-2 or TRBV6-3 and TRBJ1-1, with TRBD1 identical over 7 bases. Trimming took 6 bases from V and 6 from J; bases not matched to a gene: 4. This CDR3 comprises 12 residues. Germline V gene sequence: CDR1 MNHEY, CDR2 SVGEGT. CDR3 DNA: TGTGCCAGCAGCCTGACAGGGCCTGAAGCTTTCTTT. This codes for CASSLTGPEAFF.

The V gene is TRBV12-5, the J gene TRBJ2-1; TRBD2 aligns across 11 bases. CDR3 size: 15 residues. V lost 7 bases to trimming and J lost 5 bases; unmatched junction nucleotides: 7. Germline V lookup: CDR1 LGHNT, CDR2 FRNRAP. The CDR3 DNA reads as TGTGCTAGTGCCTCCGGACTAGCGGGCAACAATGAGCAGTTCTTC. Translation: CASASGLAGNNEQFF.

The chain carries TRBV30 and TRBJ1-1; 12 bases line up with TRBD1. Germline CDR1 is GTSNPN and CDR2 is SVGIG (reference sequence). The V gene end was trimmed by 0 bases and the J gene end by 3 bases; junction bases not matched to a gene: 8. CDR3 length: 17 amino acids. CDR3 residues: CAWSVRGTGGVHTEAFF. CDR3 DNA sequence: TGTGCCTGGAGTGTACGTGGGACAGGGGGCGTGCACACTGAAGCTTTCTTT.

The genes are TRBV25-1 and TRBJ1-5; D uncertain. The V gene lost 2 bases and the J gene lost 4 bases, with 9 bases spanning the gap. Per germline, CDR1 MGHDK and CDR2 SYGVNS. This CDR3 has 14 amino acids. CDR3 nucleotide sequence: TGTGCCAGCAGTGAAGCCCGGGTTAATCAGCCCCAGCATTTT. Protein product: CASSEARVNQPQHF.

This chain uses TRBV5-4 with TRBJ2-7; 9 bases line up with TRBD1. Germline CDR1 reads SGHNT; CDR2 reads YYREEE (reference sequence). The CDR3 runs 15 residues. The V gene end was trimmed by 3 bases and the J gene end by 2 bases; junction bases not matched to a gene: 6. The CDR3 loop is CASSSPDRGPYEQYF. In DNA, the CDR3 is TGTGCCAGCAGCTCTCCGGACAGGGGCCCCTACGAGCAGTACTTC.